Below, 12 T cell receptor beta chains from the same sample are listed, as sequenced in a study of metastatic and nonmetastatic thyroid tumors. MiXCR re-clonotyped the PCR reads for TCRdb. Seen here are roughly 40,000 clones, around 16% observed once, and the top ten hold less than 4.5%. Thyroid surgery was performed in patients who had received no treatment beforehand. Input material: blood. Receptors originate from a female donor with papillary thyroid cancer or a benign thyroid nodule (not recorded which). Some clones in this sample may be carry-over from other donors' samples.

At least ten counts were recorded for this clone. With a much larger clone just one base away, this may be a read error. The chain combines TRBV6-6 with TRBJ1-4, with a tentative D call TRBD1 (5 bases). Per germline, CDR1 MNHNY and CDR2 SVGAGI (reference sequence). The CDR3 has 16 amino acids. The CDR3 sequence: CASSYSTVRANEELFF. The CDR3 region has the DNA TGTGCCAGCAGTTACTCGACAGTACGGGCTAATGAAGAACTGTTTTTT.

This clone was counted at least ten times. This sequence joins TRBV27 and TRBJ2-3, with D possibly matching TRBD1 (6 bases). There are 14 residues in the CDR3. CDR1 and CDR2 from the germline V gene are MNHEY and SMNVEV (reference sequence). V was trimmed by 6 bases and J by 1 base, leaving 11 bases between them. As DNA, the CDR3 is TGTGCCAGCAGCCGACAGGCGGGCACAGATACGCAGTATTTT. Its translation is CASSRQAGTDTQYF.

This clone has at least ten counts. The chain has TRBV11-1 and TRBJ2-3, with unresolved D. There are 14 residues in the CDR3. CDR1 is SGHAT, CDR2 FQDESV, per germline (reference sequence). V dropped 5 bases and J dropped 1 base, with 10 bases sitting between them. The CDR3 spells CASSLPARTDTQYF. Here the CDR3 DNA reads TGTGCCAGCAGCCTTCCTGCTCGCACAGATACGCAGTATTTT.

The table lists this clone with many counts. This chain links TRBV12-3 or TRBV12-4 with TRBJ2-2, with 7 positions matching TRBD2. The CDR3 runs 15 residues. The V gene end was trimmed by 6 bases and the J gene end by 2 bases; junction bases not matched to a gene: 6. CDR3 sequence reads: CASSLGGLNTGELFF. The CDR3 DNA sequence: TGTGCCAGCAGCCTGGGGGGGTTAAACACCGGGGAGCTGTTTTTT.

The chain recombines TRBV12-3 or TRBV12-4 with TRBJ2-5; D is undetermined. CDR3 length: 11 amino acids. V lost 2 bases and J lost 7, with 5 bases in between. DNA of the CDR3: TGTGCCAGCAGTTTACGCGGGACCCAGTACTTC. Translation: CASSLRGTQYF.

This clone appeared many times. J is TRBJ1-5 and V is TRBV28; 10 bases match TRBD1. This CDR3 is 15 amino acids long. V dropped 7 bases and J dropped 2; count of bases not matched to a gene: 5. In germline, CDR1 is MDHEN, CDR2 SYDVKM. CDR3 loop: CASIGGTGGNQPQHF. As DNA, the CDR3 is TGTGCCAGCATAGGGGGGACAGGGGGCAATCAGCCCCAGCATTTT.

The chain links TRBV7-9 to TRBJ2-1; perhaps TRBD1 as D (6 bases). Trimming took off 5 bases at V and 7 bases at J, with 18 bases between the two ends. This CDR3 spans 15 amino acids. Per the germline V gene, CDR1 is SEHNR and CDR2 is FQNEAQ (reference sequence). This CDR3 is CASSTRGFDCNEQFF. Written as DNA, the CDR3 is TGTGCCAGCAGCACTAGGGGGTTCGACTGTAATGAGCAGTTCTTC.

This clone was seen repeatedly, ten times or more. Since a much larger clone is just one base distant, this may be a read error. Other nucleotide sequences in the sample specify the same CDR3. The rearrangement links TRBV6-1 to TRBJ2-2; D gene uncertain. The CDR3 has 11 residues. CDR1 is MNHNS and CDR2 is SASEGT in the germline V gene. The CDR3 coding sequence is TGTGTCAGCAGTGACTTCGGGGAGCTGTTTTTT. Amino acids: CVSSDFGELFF.

This clone was recorded many times. V is TRBV7-3 and J is TRBJ1-1; D gene ambiguous. The length of the CDR3 is 13 residues. Germline V lookup: CDR1 SGHTA, CDR2 FQGTGA. V dropped 4 bases and J dropped 1 base, with 7 bases sitting between them. The DNA for the CDR3 is TGTGCCAGCAGCTCTTGGGGGAACACTGAAGCTTTCTTT. This encodes CASSSWGNTEAFF.

This clone has a count of ten or more. A much larger clone differs from this one at a single base, so this may be a read error. The conserved closing phenylalanine or tryptophan is absent in this CDR3, likely reflecting a read error. The CDR3, as DNA: TGTGCCAGTATCGACAGGGCAAGCAATCAGCCCCAGCATTTG. It is translated as CASIDRASNQPQHL. This rearrangement joins TRBV19 to TRBJ1-5; 7 bases are a match to TRBD1. J lost 1 base, V lost 7 bases, and 4 bases had no gene match. Germline V CDR1 and CDR2: LNHDA, SQIVND (reference sequence). The CDR3 spans 14 residues.

This clone has at least ten counts. A much larger clone differs from this one at a single base, so this may be a read error. The sample holds other DNA sequences that translate to the same CDR3. This rearrangement joins TRBV5-1 to TRBJ2-5, with TRBD2 identical over 7 bases. The germline gives CDR1 SGHRS, CDR2 YFSETQ. This CDR3 is 15 amino acids long. The J segment lost 2 bases and the V segment lost 7 bases, leaving 11 bases of the junction unmatched. CDR3: CASSGTGGGQETQYF. CDR3 in DNA: TGCGCCAGCTCTGGGACTGGGGGGGGGCAAGAGACCCAGTACTTC.

This clone was detected many times. V and J are TRBV6-1 and TRBJ1-5, with D possibly being TRBD1 (6 bases). The germline V gene has CDR1 MNHNS and CDR2 SASEGT. The CDR3 contains 13 residues. V gave up 6 bases and J gave up 8 bases, with 14 bases separating them. As DNA, the CDR3 is TGTGCCAGCAGGACTGACAGGTCCGAGCCCCAGCATTTT. This codes for CASRTDRSEPQHF.